This TCR beta chain was captured by sequencing in a study of tumor-infiltrating lymphocytes in localized non-small cell lung cancer. Study results and caveats: Compared with uninvolved lung, tumors showed higher T cell infiltration by TCRbeta sequencing.

Trimming pared 8 bases from V and 2 bases from J, leaving 8 bases between. This CDR3 has 13 residues. Germline values: CDR1 SGHRS, CDR2 YFSETQ. The protocol was immunoSEQ multiplex PCR, while the TCRdb copy is restricted to in-frame clones and leaves out a portion. The data show around 13,000 clones, around 74% seen once. Worth noting for this clone: Its cognate antigen is unknown.

The chain carries TRBV5-1 and TRBJ2-6; TRBD1 might be the D (5 bases). Sequenced input: lung tumor tissue. The clonotype was recovered from a human donor with non-small cell lung cancer. CDR3 amino acids: CASTGAGANVLTF. The CDR3 DNA is TGCGCCAGTACAGGTGCTGGGGCCAACGTCCTGACTTTC.